This TCR beta chain comes out of a study of blood T cell repertoires in COVID-19. Looking at the study overall: Specimens from acute and convalescent COVID-19 originated in the United States, Italy and Spain. T cells, B-cell-depleted T cells, or PBMCs supplied cDNA or gDNA.

It was during active infection that Seattle patients were enrolled and then longitudinally followed. In the source study's methods: Scientists estimated how many nucleated cells there were by amplifying reference gene primers. Repertoires were generated with immunoSEQ multiplex PCR, while TCRdb's copy carries only in-frame clones and drops some. V and J calls and clone size are as listed in that table; D and trimming were resolved from the DNA. This sample carries a few hundred thousand clones, about 87% of them seen once, and the ten largest clones take more than 0.7%. There are 13 residues in the CDR3. V lost 5 bases to trimming and J lost 1 base, with 9 bases between them. In germline, CDR1 is SEHNR, CDR2 FQNEAQ (reference sequence).

This sequence originates from a man aged 18 to 29 with COVID-19, enrolled during active disease. The sample consisted of peripheral blood. The chain employs TRBV7-9 and TRBJ2-7; a possible D gene is TRBD1 (5 bases). CDR3 amino acids: CASSPGYSYEQYF. The CDR3 coding sequence is TGTGCCAGCAGCCCAGGGTATTCCTACGAGCAGTACTTC. Together with reference TRBV7-9 and TRBJ2-7, the CDR3 gives the full variable domain: DTGVSQNPRHKITKRGQNVTFRCDPISEHNRLYWYRQTLGQGPEFLTYFQNEAQLEKSRLLSDRFSAERPKGSFSTLEIQRTEQGDSAMYLCASSPGYSYEQYFGPGTRLTVT.